The clone carrying this T cell receptor (beta chain) was counted ten times or more. This specimen comes from a study of regulatory T cells in long-lasting Graves disease. V lost 7 bases and J 0 bases, leaving 6 bases between the germline ends. Germline V CDR1 and CDR2: SNHLY, FYNNEI. The CDR3 loop spans 13 amino acids. Noted time point: newly diagnosed GD, antithyroid drugs for less than 3 months. PBMC RNA served as the TCR library source. CDR3 regions were amplified by Arm-PCR using iRepertoire HTBI primers to build TCR beta libraries. Each CDR3 protein gets one entry after TCRdb re-called the multiplex PCR reads with MiXCR. This table holds about 530,000 distinct CDR3 sequences, about 16% found once. This same sample was also taken into another study, of T cells in Graves' hyperthyroidism and ophthalmopathy.

The source was peripheral blood mononuclear cells (PBMCs), collected at new diagnosis, from a patient treated with antithyroid drugs. This clonotype was obtained from a woman between 40 and 65 years old with Graves disease. V and J are TRBV2 and TRBJ1-4, with D uncertain. The CDR3 sequence is CASIWATNEKLFF. CDR3 nucleotides: TGTGCCAGCATCTGGGCAACTAATGAAAAACTGTTTTTT.